The rows below give T cell receptor beta chains drawn from one sample of a study of T cells after posttransplantation cyclophosphamide. The protocol was immunoSEQ multiplex PCR, while the TCRdb copy is restricted to in-frame clones and leaves out a portion. The repertoire consists of 5,500 to 8,000 clones, none detected only once. Sequenced material: PBMCs, taken after allogeneic stem cell transplant with posttransplant cyclophosphamide. These receptors were taken from a male patient between 45 and 59 years old who received an allogeneic stem cell transplant from an unrelated donor, was CMV-positive, and had acute GVHD only. The T cells may come from the graft donor. CDR3s include the opening cysteine and the closing phenylalanine or tryptophan. A row's size may be missing; if present it is once, few, many or a size class.

TRBV30	TRBJ2-7	many	CAWSAGEGYEQYF
TRBV29-1	TRBJ2-1	many	CSVEQSGTGGFF
TRBV27	TRBJ2-5	few	CASSLRGFRPQETQYF
TRBV19	TRBJ1-1	many	CASSYRNTEAFF
TRBV7-2	TRBJ2-7	NA	CASSFLAGATYEQYF
TRBV7-8	TRBJ1-1	many	CASSPNAGGNTEAFF
TRBV25-1	TRBJ2-7	few	CASRDRDFDEQYF
TRBV10-3	TRBJ2-7	NA	CAIRVSGDLWIEQYF
TRBV18	TRBJ2-3	many	CASSPVAGDTDTQYF
TRBV9	TRBJ2-1	many	CASSVVGRGSDEQFF
TRBV19	TRBJ2-2	many	CASSGGADRVQELFF
TRBV28	TRBJ1-2	NA	CASSLGGGGRNYGYTF
TRBV2	TRBJ1-4	many	CASREPGPGGEKLFF
TRBV19	TRBJ1-1	many	CASSSPVSEAFF
TRBV29-1	TRBJ1-2	many	CSVEIGANYGYTF
TRBV7-6	TRBJ1-4	many	CASSVLLGQGNEKLFF
TRBV28	TRBJ1-1	many	CASSPLRTGRTNTEAFF
TRBV28	TRBJ2-5	many	CASSSTSGPMGVTQYF
TRBV6-1	TRBJ2-3	many	CASLAGGLTDTQYF
TRBV18	TRBJ1-5	many	CASSVAGVGQPQHF
TRBV15	TRBJ2-7	many	CATSPRTSGSPEQYF
TRBV7-9	TRBJ2-7	few	CASSLAGTKNEQYF
TRBV30	TRBJ2-5	NA	CAWSGVPQGYQETQYF
TRBV29-1	TRBJ2-5	many	CSVYYRRPGGDPGTQYF
TRBV7-8	TRBJ2-1	many	CASSHPGLAGGLSYNEQFF
TRBV4-1	TRBJ1-4	many	CASSQEGFRTGEGKLFF
TRBV27	TRBJ2-3	many	CASSPNPYVASGRAESTDTQYF
TRBV27	TRBJ2-5	many	CASSQAAGGYGRETQYF
TRBV7-2	TRBJ2-5	NA	CASSAAGTPQETQYF
TRBV10-3	TRBJ2-5	few	CAISESGPSGGKKTQYF
TRBV7-2	TRBJ2-7	few	CASSFTKGTNYEQYF
TRBV18	TRBJ2-7	many	CASSMQSGLSYEQYF
TRBV2	TRBJ2-1	many	CASTLSGYSYNEQFF
TRBV27	TRBJ2-3	many	CASSLGQGTSTDTQYF
TRBV11-3	TRBJ2-7	many	CASSLSDSYEQYF
TRBV19	TRBJ2-1	many	CASSIGGSPYNEQFF
TRBV2	TRBJ1-2	many	CASRPDRNYGYTF
TRBV6-6	TRBJ2-7	NA	CASRPGTGSYEQYF
TRBV2	TRBJ2-1	many	CASTPGLTVDYNNEQFF
TRBV11-2	TRBJ1-1	NA	CASSLERLAAEAFF
TRBV7-3	TRBJ2-6	many	CASSSTGSGANVLTF
TRBV6-5	TRBJ1-6	many	CASSYSGPLFSPLHF
TRBV5-8	TRBJ2-7	many	CASSLYRGTGNYEQYF
TRBV29-1	TRBJ2-7	many	CSVVGGRNFYEQYF